The following is a T cell receptor (beta chain) sequence with its context. Its antigen is currently unknown. The entry originates in a study of cytomegalovirus exposure and HLA in healthy donors. The study, taken as a whole, reports: Versus the approximately 700-donor mean, an Asian-associated ancestry cluster reportedly showed fewer N-insertions in a later analysis. Analysis was performed later, and it showed HLA-associated TCR beta chains to be more clonally expanded than equally common others.

Vbeta (60) and Jbeta (13) primers were used in the PCR. This table comes from immunoSEQ multiplex PCR, and its TCRdb copy is limited to in-frame clones, with some not included. Of roughly 150,000 clones listed, around 85% are singletons. This clonotype was sampled from a male donor in good health and CMV-seronegative. Sequenced: PBMCs.

CDR3 sequence (DNA): TGCAGCGTTGCGACGGACTTACCTGGAAACACCATATATTTT. Protein sequence: CSVATDLPGNTIYF. The chain links TRBV29-1 to TRBJ1-3; D uncertain. The germline CDR1 and CDR2 sequences are SQVTM and ANQGSEA. This CDR3 is 14 amino acids long. Trimming removed 4 bases from V and 2 bases from J, with 12 bases in between.